Included here is one TCR beta chain sequence, with context. The antigen is not known. These data originate in a study of regulatory T cells in long-lasting Graves disease. Broader study findings: Persistent patients had more shared public clonotypes (around 2,800) than new patients (approximately 920).

Per germline, CDR1 MNHEY and CDR2 SVGAGI. V lost 2 bases and J lost 7, with 12 bases in between. The CDR3 loop spans 14 amino acids. Arm-PCR of CDR3 regions with iRepertoire HTBI primers generated TCR beta libraries. TCRdb recomputed calls from the multiplex PCR reads with MiXCR, one row per CDR3 protein. The top ten hold over 10% of the sample, which has around 460,000 distinct CDR3 sequences, 20% to 25% seen once. Time point indicated: persistent/refractory GD, antithyroid drugs over 5 years with positive TRAb. There was RNA extracted from PBMCs, and the TCR library was made from it. The sequence derives from a female donor with Graves disease. The sample was peripheral blood mononuclear cells (PBMCs), taken when the disease was refractory, from a patient treated with antithyroid drugs. The V gene is TRBV6-5, the J gene TRBJ1-5; no firm D call. The CDR3 protein is CASSYELSSQPQHF. CDR3 in DNA: TGTGCCAGCAGTTACGAGCTGTCCAGCCAGCCCCAGCATTTT.